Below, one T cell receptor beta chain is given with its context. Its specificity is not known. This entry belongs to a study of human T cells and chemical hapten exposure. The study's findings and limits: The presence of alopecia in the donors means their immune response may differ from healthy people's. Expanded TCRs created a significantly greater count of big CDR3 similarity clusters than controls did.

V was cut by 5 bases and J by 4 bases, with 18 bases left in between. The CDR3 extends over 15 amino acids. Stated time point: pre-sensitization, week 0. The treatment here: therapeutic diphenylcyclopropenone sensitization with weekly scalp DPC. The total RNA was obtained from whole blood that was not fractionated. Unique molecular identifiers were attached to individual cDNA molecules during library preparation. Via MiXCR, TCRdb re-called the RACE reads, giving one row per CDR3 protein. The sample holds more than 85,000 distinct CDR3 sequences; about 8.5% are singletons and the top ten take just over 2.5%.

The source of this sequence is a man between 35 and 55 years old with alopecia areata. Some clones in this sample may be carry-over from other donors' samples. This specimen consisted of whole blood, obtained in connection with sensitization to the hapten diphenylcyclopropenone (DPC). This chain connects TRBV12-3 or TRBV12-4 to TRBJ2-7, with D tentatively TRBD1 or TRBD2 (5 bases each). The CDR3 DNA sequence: TGTGCCAGCAGTCCAAAGGGGAGTACCGAATACGAGCAGTACTTC. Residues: CASSPKGSTEYEQYF.